This T cell receptor (beta chain) was identified during a study of shared clonotypes between healthy human individuals. Study in general: Each donor's CD4 naive and CD4 memory cells filled three plates apiece, CD8 naive two, and CD8 memory one.

Germline V gene data show CDR1 as MGHRA and CDR2 as YSYEKL. The CDR3 extends over 15 amino acids. The trim removed 6 bases at V and 0 bases at J, leaving 3 bases unmatched. Turning to this clone: The antigen remains unidentified.

Naive CD8 cells lacked CD45RO, underwent positive selection for CCR7 and left out terminally differentiated effector memory CD45RA+ cells. The deep-level immunoSEQ assay was used. For sorted subsets, 200 ng DNA per replicate equaled around 30,000 T cell genomes. Sequencing used immunoSEQ multiplex PCR; TCRdb keeps in-frame clones, though not all of them. Of over 750,000 clones in the sample, roughly 96% were seen once. Overall study results and limits: A reduction in generation probabilities was seen for non-shared clonotypes relative to those shared by all four donors.

Sequencing used naive CD8+ T cells sorted from blood. The rearrangement links TRBV4-1 to TRBJ2-7; 12 positions match TRBD2. This receptor was obtained from a man aged 30-40 years in good health. CDR3 nucleotide sequence: TGCGCCAGCAGACGGACTAGCGGGGACTCCTACGAGCAGTACTTC. It codes for CASRRTSGDSYEQYF.